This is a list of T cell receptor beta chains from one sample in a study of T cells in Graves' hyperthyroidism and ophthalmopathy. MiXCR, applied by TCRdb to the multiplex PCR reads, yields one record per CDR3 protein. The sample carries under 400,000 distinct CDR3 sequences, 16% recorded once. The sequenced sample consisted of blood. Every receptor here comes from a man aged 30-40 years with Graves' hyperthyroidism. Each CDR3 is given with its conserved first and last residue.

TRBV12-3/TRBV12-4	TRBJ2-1	CASSPSGSKNEQFF
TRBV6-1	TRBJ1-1	CASRGQGEAFF
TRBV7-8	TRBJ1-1	CASSRFGWNTEAFF
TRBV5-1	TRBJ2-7	CASSSDLIAGGPSEQYF
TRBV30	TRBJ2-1	CAWRGTGTPNEQFF
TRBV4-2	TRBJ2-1	CASSQGTSGRSYNEQFF
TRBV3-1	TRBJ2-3	CASSQEFAAGGYTDTQYF
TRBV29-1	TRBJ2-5	CSVEVRETQYF
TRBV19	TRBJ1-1	CASTDRGEPEAFF
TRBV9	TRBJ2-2	CASSARGRGTGELFF
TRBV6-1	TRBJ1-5	CASSFSHSNQPQHF
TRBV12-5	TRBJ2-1	CASGSGTSGMDEQFF
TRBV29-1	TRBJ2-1	CSVEDPAGRIYNEQFF
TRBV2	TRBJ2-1	CASRILAGGVSYNEQFF
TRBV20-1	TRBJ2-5	CSASRGLGVVETQYF
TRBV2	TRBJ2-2	CASGFSSGLASTGELFF
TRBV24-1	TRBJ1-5	CATSAPDREDQPQHF
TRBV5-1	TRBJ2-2	CASSTGLAGGGTGELFF
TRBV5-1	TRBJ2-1	CASSPGTGGYEQFF
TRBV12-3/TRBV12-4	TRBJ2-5	CASSSWAEPQETQYF
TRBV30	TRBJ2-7	CAWSVHPGPYEQYF
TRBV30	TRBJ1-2	CAWSVSANYGYTF
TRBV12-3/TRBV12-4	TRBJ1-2	CASRGDSNYGYTF
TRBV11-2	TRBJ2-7	CASSSYVGEQYF
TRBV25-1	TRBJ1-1	CASSEGGDRWNTEAFF
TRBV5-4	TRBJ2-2	CASSLFLGGSSGELFF
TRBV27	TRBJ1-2	CASSLRGPFNGYTF
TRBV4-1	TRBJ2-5	CASSPPGRGHQETQYF
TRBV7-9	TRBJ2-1	CASDRTGASSYNEQFF
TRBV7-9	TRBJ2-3	CASLRASTSTDTQYF
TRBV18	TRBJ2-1	CASSPTSGRLNEQFF
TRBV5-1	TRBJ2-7	CASSLVVSYEQYF
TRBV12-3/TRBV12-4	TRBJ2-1	CASSTLAGEQFF
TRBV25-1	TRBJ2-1	CASSESDREWNEQFF
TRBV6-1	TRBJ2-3	CASGGLAGGQDTQYF